A single T cell receptor beta chain is shown here with its context. This sample was included in a study of blood T cell repertoires in COVID-19. Study-wide background: The origin of the acute and convalescent COVID-19 samples was the United States, Italy and Spain. T cells, B-cell-depleted T cells, or PBMCs supplied cDNA or gDNA.

Germline V CDR1 and CDR2: SGHRS, YFSETQ. The CDR3 extends over 15 amino acids. J lost 5 bases, V lost 3 bases, and 6 bases had no gene match. In the authors' methods: Amplified reference gene primers provided the basis for estimating nucleated cell counts. Here immunoSEQ multiplex PCR was the method, and the copy in TCRdb shows in-frame clones only, minus some. That table supplies the V and J calls and clone size; D and trimming were determined from the DNA. The repertoire holds fewer than 300,000 clones, more than 75% seen once, with more than 1.3% in the top ten. The TCR comes from a woman in her thirties or forties who had recovered from COVID-19. The gene calls are TRBV5-1 and TRBJ2-5; 11 positions match TRBD1. Sequenced material: peripheral blood. The CDR3 sequence is CASSSGQGALETQYF. CDR3 nucleotide sequence: TGCGCCAGCAGCTCCGGACAGGGGGCGTTGGAGACCCAGTACTTC.